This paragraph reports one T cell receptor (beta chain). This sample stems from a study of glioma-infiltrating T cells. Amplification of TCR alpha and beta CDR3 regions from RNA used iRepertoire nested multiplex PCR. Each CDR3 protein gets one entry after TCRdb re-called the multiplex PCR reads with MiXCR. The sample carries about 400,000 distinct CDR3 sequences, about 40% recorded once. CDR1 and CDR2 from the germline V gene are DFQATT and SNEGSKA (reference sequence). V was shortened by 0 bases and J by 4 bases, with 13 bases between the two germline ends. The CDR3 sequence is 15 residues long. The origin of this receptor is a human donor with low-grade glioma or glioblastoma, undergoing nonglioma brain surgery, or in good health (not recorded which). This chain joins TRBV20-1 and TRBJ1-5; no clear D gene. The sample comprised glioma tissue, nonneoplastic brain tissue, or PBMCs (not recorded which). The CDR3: CSARDTSQFNQPQHF. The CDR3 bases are TGCAGTGCTAGAGATACCAGCCAGTTTAATCAGCCCCAGCATTTT.